These 20 T cell receptor beta chains were all obtained from the same sample, sequenced in a study of shared clonotypes between healthy human individuals. Generated by immunoSEQ multiplex PCR, the TCRdb table keeps only in-frame clones and is missing some. There are about 92,000 clones in the sample; 60% to 70% occur only once, and about 50% lies in the top ten. The specimen sequenced was memory CD8+ T cells sorted from blood. The subset: CD45RO+ cells pooled with CCR7-negative TemRA cells. These receptors were taken from a man aged 25 to 40 in good health.

This chain connects TRBV5-4 to TRBJ2-5; perhaps TRBD2 as D (5 bases). Trimming took 7 bases from V and 4 from J, leaving 14 bases between them. Germline CDR1 reads SGHNT; CDR2 reads YYREEE (reference sequence). The CDR3 covers 13 residues. The CDR3 region is CASSRERAETQYF. The CDR3 DNA is TGTGCCAGCTCGAGGGAACGTGCAGAGACCCAGTACTTC.

This clone has just a few counts. The chain uses TRBV7-9 and TRBJ1-1, with unresolved D. V shed 2 bases and J shed 6 bases, with 13 bases lying between them. Germline lookup yields CDR1 SEHNR and CDR2 FQNEAQ (reference sequence). This CDR3 contains 14 residues. The CDR3 here is CASSLHGEMAEAFF. The CDR3 bases are TGTGCCAGCAGCTTACATGGGGAGATGGCTGAAGCTTTCTTT.

This rearrangement joins TRBV5-6 to TRBJ2-7; the match to TRBD1 covers 7 bases. This CDR3 spans 16 amino acids. V gave up 3 bases and J gave up 2 bases; unmatched junction bases: 11. Germline-derived CDR1 and CDR2 are SGHDT and YYEEEE. CDR3 protein: CASSSVLRDRAYEQYF. In nucleotides, the CDR3 is TGTGCCAGCAGCTCAGTGCTCCGAGACAGGGCCTACGAGCAGTACTTC.

The genes are TRBV19 and TRBJ1-5; tentatively, D is TRBD1 (5 bases). This CDR3 has 14 residues. V lost 5 bases, J lost 1 base, and 9 bases lay in between. CDR1 and CDR2 from the germline V gene are LNHDA and SQIVND (reference sequence). CDR3 residues: CASSLRDSNQPQHF. The CDR3, as DNA: TGTGCCAGTAGTCTGAGGGACAGCAATCAGCCCCAGCATTTT.

This clone was seen repeatedly, ten times or more. The rearrangement joins TRBV4-2 to TRBJ2-3; D might be TRBD2 (5 bases). This CDR3 has 16 residues. V was trimmed by 5 bases and J by 0 bases, leaving 15 bases between them. Germline CDR1 is LGHNA and CDR2 is YNFKEQ. The CDR3 nucleotides read TGTGCCAGCAGCTTAGGAGCGGTACTTAGCACAGATACGCAGTATTTT. This translates into CASSLGAVLSTDTQYF.

The chain uses TRBV11-2 and TRBJ2-1; a possible D gene is TRBD2 (6 bases). CDR3 length: 18 residues. V was cut by 5 bases and J by 4 bases, with 24 bases left in between. In germline, CDR1 is SGHAT, CDR2 FQNNGV. The CDR3 nucleotides read TGTGCCAGCAGCATCCTCGTTTTTGGGGGAGGATGGTACAATGAGCAGTTCTTC. It encodes CASSILVFGGGWYNEQFF. The full variable domain, completed using reference TRBV11-2 and TRBJ2-1, is EAGVAQSPRYKIIEKRQSVAFWCNPISGHATLYWYQQILGQGPKLLIQFQNNGVVDDSQLPKDRFSAERLKGVDSTLKIQPAKLEDSAVYLCASSILVFGGGWYNEQFFGPGTRLTVL.

CDR3 sequence reads: CAINKQGFDTQYF. CDR3 coding DNA: TGTGCCATCAATAAACAGGGGTTTGATACGCAGTATTTT. The chain uses TRBV2 and TRBJ2-3; 7 bases agree with TRBD1. The germline gives CDR1 SNHLY, CDR2 FYNNEI. The CDR3 has 13 residues. V dropped 10 bases and J dropped 6; count of bases not matched to a gene: 10.

V is TRBV5-1 and J is TRBJ1-1; weak D call: TRBD1 (6 bases). CDR3 length equals 15 residues. CDR1 and CDR2 (germline): SGHRS, YFSETQ. V lost 0 bases, J lost 5 bases, and 14 bases lay in between. Written as DNA, the CDR3 is TGCGCCAGCAGCTTGGGTACTACAGGGAGAACTGAAGCTTTCTTT. It yields the protein CASSLGTTGRTEAFF.

The rearrangement uses TRBV2 and TRBJ2-1; D is ambiguous. The CDR3 runs 14 residues. In germline, CDR1 is SNHLY, CDR2 FYNNEI. V dropped 4 bases and J dropped 0 bases, with 7 bases sitting between them. As DNA, the CDR3 is TGTGCCAGCAGTGTGGCAGGCTCCTACAATGAGCAGTTCTTC. Protein sequence: CASSVAGSYNEQFF. Full variable domain (missing parts from reference TRBV2 and TRBJ2-1): EPEVTQTPSHQVTQMGQEVILRCVPISNHLYFYWYRQILGQKVEFLVSFYNNEISEKSEIFDDQFSVERPDGSNFTLKIRSTKLEDSAMYFCASSVAGSYNEQFFGPGTRLTVL.

V is TRBV6-5 and J is TRBJ2-7, with D possibly matching TRBD1 (6 bases). CDR1 is MNHEY and CDR2 is SVGAGI in the germline V gene. The V and J ends lost 6 bases and 0 bases respectively, with 12 bases between them. There are 14 residues in the CDR3. The CDR3 DNA sequence: TGTGCCAGCAGAGCACCGGGACACTCCTACGAGCAGTACTTC. It codes for CASRAPGHSYEQYF.

About this clone itself: Other DNA sequences from this sample encode an identical CDR3 as well. The V call is TRBV7-9, the J call TRBJ2-5; D perhaps matches TRBD1 (5 bases). This CDR3 is 12 amino acids long. Trimming took off 5 bases at V and 4 bases at J, with 8 bases between the two ends. The germline gives CDR1 SEHNR, CDR2 FQNEAQ (reference sequence). The chain's CDR3 is CASSPQGETQYF. The CDR3 DNA reads as TGTGCCAGCAGCCCCCAGGGAGAGACCCAGTACTTC.

This clone appeared many times. The J gene is TRBJ1-2, the V gene TRBV4-2; tentative D call: TRBD1 (5 bases). The V gene lost 6 bases and the J gene lost 0 bases, with 11 bases spanning the gap. The CDR3 covers 14 residues. Germline lookup yields CDR1 LGHNA and CDR2 YNFKEQ. CDR3 coding DNA: TGTGCCAGCAGTTCGACAGCGTCTAACTATGGCTACACCTTC. Translated, it gives CASSSTASNYGYTF.

A word on this clone: This could be a read error, since a much larger clone is one nucleotide away. This chain links TRBV21-1 with TRBJ2-3; TRBD2, the D gene given by the table, was not confirmed from the DNA. TRBV21-1 is designated a pseudogene. The CDR3 runs 16 residues. The CDR3 sequence is CASSSRLAGNTDTQYF. CDR3 sequence (DNA): TGTGCCAGCAGCTCCCGACTAGCGGGAAACACAGATACGCAGTATTTT.

V usage is TRBV19 and J usage is TRBJ2-2; 8 bases fit TRBD1. CDR3 length: 15 amino acids. Trimming cost V 4 bases and J 4 bases; bases outside gene matches: 5. The germline V gene encodes CDR1 LNHDA and CDR2 SQIVND (reference sequence). Here the CDR3 reads CASSTRTGITGELFF. In DNA, the CDR3 is TGTGCCAGTAGTACCCGGACAGGGATCACCGGGGAGCTGTTTTTT.

The chain links TRBV28 to TRBJ1-5; TRBD1 might be the D (6 bases). Germline V gives CDR1 MDHEN, CDR2 SYDVKM. The ends were cut back, 6 bases at V and 1 base at J, with 13 bases in the middle. The CDR3 is 15 residues long. The CDR3 loop reads CASSLPTGSNQPQHF. In nucleotides, the CDR3 is TGTGCCAGCAGCCTACCCACAGGGAGCAATCAGCCCCAGCATTTT.

CDR3 DNA: TGCGCCAGCAGCCAAGGAGAAGCGGGGCGATACGAGCAGTACTTC. It specifies CASSQGEAGRYEQYF. The chain employs TRBV4-1 and TRBJ2-7; 7 bases fit TRBD2. This CDR3 is 15 amino acids long. Unmatched junction bases numbered 7, after V lost 1 base and J lost 4 bases. CDR1 and CDR2 from the germline V gene are MGHRA and YSYEKL.

The V and J genes are TRBV7-8 and TRBJ2-7; D is possibly TRBD1 (5 bases). Germline CDR1 is SGHVS and CDR2 is FQNEAQ. Trimming left V 2 bases short and J 5 bases short, with 22 bases between. The CDR3 is 17 amino acids. The CDR3 DNA reads TGTGCCAGCAGCTTAAAATTCTTTCCGGCAGGGAACAACGAGCAGTACTTC. It codes for CASSLKFFPAGNNEQYF.

V and J are TRBV19 and TRBJ2-7; D possibly uses TRBD1 or TRBD2 (5 bases each). The CDR3 has 12 residues. The germline CDR1 and CDR2 sequences are LNHDA and SQIVND (reference sequence). V was shortened by 6 bases and J by 0 bases, with 6 bases between the two germline ends. CDR3 nucleotides: TGTGCCAGTAGCGGGACCTCCTACGAGCAGTACTTC. Translated: CASSGTSYEQYF.

The CDR3 region has the DNA TGTGCCAGCAGCTTGGCCTTTGTGACAGGCCCACTCTCGAACACCGGGGAGCTGTTTTTT. Translating it yields CASSLAFVTGPLSNTGELFF. The chain combines TRBV5-5 with TRBJ2-2; D perhaps matches TRBD1 (6 bases). Looked up from germline, CDR1 is SGHKS and CDR2 is YYEKEE (reference sequence). The V and J ends lost 0 bases and 0 bases respectively, with 21 bases between them. The CDR3 is made up of 20 amino acids.

This clone was observed at least ten times. Other DNA sequences of this sample code for an identical CDR3. The rearrangement links TRBV10-2 to TRBJ2-7; possibly TRBD2 for D (6 bases). V was cut by 6 bases and J by 2 bases, with 11 bases left in between. This CDR3 comprises 13 residues. The germline gives CDR1 WSHSY, CDR2 SAAADI. DNA of the CDR3: TGCGCCAGCAGCCGGGACTCCCCCTACGAGCAGTACTTC. Amino acid sequence: CASSRDSPYEQYF.